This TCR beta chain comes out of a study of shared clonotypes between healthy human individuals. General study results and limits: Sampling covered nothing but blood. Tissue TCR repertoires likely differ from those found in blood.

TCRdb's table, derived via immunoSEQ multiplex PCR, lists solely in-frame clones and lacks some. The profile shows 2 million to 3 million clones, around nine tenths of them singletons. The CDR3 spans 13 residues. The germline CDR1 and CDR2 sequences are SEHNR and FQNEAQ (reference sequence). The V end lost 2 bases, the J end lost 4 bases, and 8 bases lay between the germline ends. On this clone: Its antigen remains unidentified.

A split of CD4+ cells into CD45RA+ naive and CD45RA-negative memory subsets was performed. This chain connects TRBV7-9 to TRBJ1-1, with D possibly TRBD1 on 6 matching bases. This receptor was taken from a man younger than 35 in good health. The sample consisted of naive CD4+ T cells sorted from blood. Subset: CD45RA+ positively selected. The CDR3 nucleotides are TGTGCCAGCAGCTTACAGGGGACCACTGAAGCTTTCTTT. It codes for CASSLQGTTEAFF.